These 22 T cell receptor beta chains originate from one sample sequenced in a study of blood T cell repertoires in COVID-19. Here immunoSEQ multiplex PCR was the method, and the copy in TCRdb shows in-frame clones only, minus some. The sample includes tens of thousands of clones, about 86% of them seen just once. What was sequenced was peripheral blood. All receptors come from a man between 45 and 60 years old with active COVID-19.

This sequence joins TRBV18 and TRBJ1-2; TRBD1 agrees at 7 bases. The trim removed 6 bases at V and 3 bases at J, leaving 10 bases unmatched. CDR1 KGHSH and CDR2 LQKENI come from the germline V gene. There are 15 residues in the CDR3. CDR3 sequence reads: CASSPTTGVHYGYTF. The CDR3 DNA reads TGTGCCAGCTCCCCTACTACAGGGGTCCACTATGGCTACACCTTC. Together with reference TRBV18 and TRBJ1-2, the CDR3 gives the full variable domain: NAGVMQNPRHLVRRRGQEARLRCSPMKGHSHVYWYRQLPEEGLKFMVYLQKENIIDESGMPKERFSAEFPKEGPSILRIQQVVRGDSAAYFCASSPTTGVHYGYTFGSGTRLTVV.

The genes are TRBV27 and TRBJ1-4, with 7 bases matching TRBD1. Germline-derived CDR1 and CDR2 are MNHEY and SMNVEV (reference sequence). CDR3 size: 16 residues. The V gene end was trimmed by 5 bases and the J gene end by 4 bases; junction bases not matched to a gene: 10. In nucleotides, the CDR3 is TGTGCCAGCAGTCTGCGCCCGGGACAGAATAATGAAAAACTGTTTTTT. Its protein is CASSLRPGQNNEKLFF.

This clone was found a few times. The rearrangement uses TRBV2 and TRBJ2-1, with unresolved D. The V gene's germline CDR1 is SNHLY and CDR2 FYNNEI. The CDR3 loop spans 13 amino acids. Trimming cost V 4 bases and J 5 bases, with 9 bases left between them. CDR3 residues: CASSVLENNEQFF. In DNA, the CDR3 is TGTGCCAGCAGTGTACTGGAGAACAATGAGCAGTTCTTC.

This chain connects TRBV12-3 or TRBV12-4 to TRBJ1-2, with a tentative D call TRBD1 (6 bases). The CDR3 extends over 13 amino acids. V lost 5 bases and J 7 bases, leaving 14 bases between the germline ends. CDR3 residues: CASSIQGFTGYTF. Here the CDR3 DNA reads TGTGCCAGCAGTATACAGGGATTTACTGGCTACACCTTC.

This clone was seen only once. The rearrangement uses TRBV7-9 and TRBJ1-1; 9 bases map to TRBD1. Germline CDR1 and CDR2: SEHNR and FQNEAQ (reference sequence). This CDR3 contains 16 residues. V lost 1 base to trimming and J lost 5 bases; unmatched junction nucleotides: 8. For the CDR3, the DNA is TGTGCCAGCAGCTTAGATTACGGGACAGGGTCGACTGAAGCTTTCTTT. This sequence encodes CASSLDYGTGSTEAFF.

This rearrangement joins TRBV6-5 to TRBJ1-1, with TRBD1 identical over 9 bases. Germline lookup yields CDR1 MNHEY and CDR2 SVGAGI. This CDR3 is 13 amino acids long. With V trimmed by 6 bases and J by 5 bases, 4 bases remained unmatched. Written as DNA, the CDR3 is TGTGCCAGCAGATTACAGGGGGCAACTGAAGCTTTCTTT. Translating gives CASRLQGATEAFF.

CDR3 amino acids: CASSSLVTYNEQFF. The DNA for the CDR3 is TGTGCCAGCAGCTCGTTAGTGACCTACAATGAGCAGTTCTTC. The genes are TRBV7-9 and TRBJ2-1; no clear D gene. The CDR3 consists of 14 residues. V was cut by 4 bases and J by 2 bases, with 9 bases left in between. Germline values: CDR1 SEHNR, CDR2 FQNEAQ (reference sequence).

This chain uses TRBV19 with TRBJ2-5; D unclear. V shed 5 bases and J shed 5 bases, with 6 bases lying between them. Germline V gene data show CDR1 as LNHDA and CDR2 as SQIVND (reference sequence). This CDR3 has 11 amino acids. CDR3 in DNA: TGTGCCAGTAGTTCAGCGGAGACCCAGTACTTC. Protein: CASSSAETQYF.

This clone was detected only once. This chain joins TRBV2 and TRBJ1-4; 7 bases align to TRBD1. The germline V gene has CDR1 SNHLY and CDR2 FYNNEI. Trimming removed 6 bases from V and 3 bases from J; junction bases left unmatched: 7. The CDR3 covers 15 residues. This CDR3 reads CASRPTGAANEKLFF. The DNA of the CDR3 is TGTGCCAGCAGACCTACAGGGGCCGCTAATGAAAAACTGTTTTTT.

V and J are TRBV5-1 and TRBJ1-1; possibly TRBD1 for D (5 bases). The CDR3 consists of 15 residues. From germline, CDR1 is SGHRS and CDR2 YFSETQ. V was shortened by 0 bases and J by 4 bases, with 13 bases between the two germline ends. The CDR3: CASSLALGGGTEAFF. The CDR3, as DNA: TGCGCCAGCAGCTTGGCCCTGGGGGGGGGCACTGAAGCTTTCTTT. Complete variable domain (other parts from reference TRBV5-1 and TRBJ1-1): KAGVTQTPRYLIKTRGQQVTLSCSPISGHRSVSWYQQTPGQGLQFLFEYFSETQRNKGNFPGRFSGRQFSNSRSEMNVSTLELGDSALYLCASSLALGGGTEAFFGQGTRLTVV.

The chain has TRBV5-1 and TRBJ2-3, with TRBD1 identical over 7 bases. Germline trimming cut 0 bases from V and 0 bases from J; bases unmatched to any gene: 4. Germline values: CDR1 SGHRS, CDR2 YFSETQ. The length of the CDR3 is 16 residues. The CDR3, as DNA: TGCGCCAGCAGCTTGGCCTCGACAGGGAGCACAGATACGCAGTATTTT. Translation: CASSLASTGSTDTQYF.

The chain links TRBV18 to TRBJ2-5; maybe TRBD1 (6 bases). There are 13 residues in the CDR3. Trimming removed 3 bases from V and 4 bases from J, with 9 bases in between. CDR1 is KGHSH, CDR2 LQKENI, per germline. The chain's CDR3 is CASSPTGSETQYF. CDR3 nucleotides: TGTGCCAGCTCACCTACAGGGTCAGAGACCCAGTACTTC.

The V gene is TRBV9, the J gene TRBJ2-2; TRBD1 aligns across 10 bases. The length of the CDR3 is 16 residues. CDR1 is SGDLS and CDR2 is YYNGEE in the germline V gene. The J segment lost 4 bases and the V segment lost 0 bases, leaving 3 bases of the junction unmatched. The CDR3 region is CASSVGQGAATGELFF. The CDR3 region has the DNA TGTGCCAGCAGCGTAGGACAGGGGGCGGCCACCGGGGAGCTGTTTTTT.

This chain's CDR3 is CASSLEGGGSYEQYF. DNA for the CDR3: TGCGCCAGCAGCTTGGAGGGAGGGGGCTCCTACGAGCAGTACTTC. V and J are TRBV5-1 and TRBJ2-7, with D perhaps matching TRBD2 (7 bases). Germline-derived CDR1 and CDR2 are SGHRS and YFSETQ. V was shortened by 0 bases and J by 0 bases, with 10 bases between the two germline ends. The CDR3 runs to 15 residues.

V gene TRBV10-2 combines with J gene TRBJ2-7, with TRBD1 matching 7 bases. Germline V lookup: CDR1 WSHSY, CDR2 SAAADI. The CDR3 has 12 residues. With 9 bases clipped from V and 3 bases from J, the junction kept 5 bases outside the gene matches. The CDR3, as DNA: TGCGCCAGTGGTCAGGGGGTCTACGAGCAGTACTTC. The encoded protein is CASGQGVYEQYF.

The rearrangement uses TRBV18 and TRBJ2-7; 11 nucleotides match TRBD1. V lost 2 bases, J lost 0 bases, and 0 bases stayed unmatched. The CDR3 is 15 amino acids. The germline gives CDR1 KGHSH, CDR2 LQKENI. In DNA form, the CDR3 reads TGTGCCAGCTCACCAGGGACAGGGGGCTCCTACGAGCAGTACTTC. Protein: CASSPGTGGSYEQYF. Full variable domain (missing parts from reference TRBV18 and TRBJ2-7): NAGVMQNPRHLVRRRGQEARLRCSPMKGHSHVYWYRQLPEEGLKFMVYLQKENIIDESGMPKERFSAEFPKEGPSILRIQQVVRGDSAAYFCASSPGTGGSYEQYFGPGTRLTVT.

The chain couples TRBV7-9 to TRBJ1-2; 7 bases match TRBD1. CDR3 size: 15 residues. J was trimmed by 3 bases and V by 5 bases; bases with no gene match: 9. CDR1 SEHNR and CDR2 FQNEAQ come from the germline V gene (reference sequence). For the CDR3, the DNA is TGTGCCAGCAGCACCCCAGGGGGTTTCGACTATGGCTACACCTTC. Translation gives CASSTPGGFDYGYTF.

CDR3 sequence reads: CASSGRGISTNEKLFF. CDR3 DNA sequence: TGTGCCAGCAGCGGCAGGGGGATTTCAACTAATGAAAAACTGTTTTTT. This chain links TRBV5-6 with TRBJ1-4; 7 bases are a match to TRBD1. This CDR3 region has 16 residues. J lost 0 bases, V lost 4 bases, and 6 bases had no gene match. Germline CDR1 reads SGHDT; CDR2 reads YYEEEE.

This clone was detected a few times. This chain links TRBV7-9 with TRBJ1-5; 12 bases align to TRBD1. The length of the CDR3 is 13 residues. Germline CDR1 is SEHNR and CDR2 is FQNEAQ (reference sequence). Germline trimming cut 8 bases from V and 10 bases from J; bases unmatched to any gene: 6. The chain's CDR3 is CASRGTGGSPQHF. DNA for the CDR3: TGTGCCAGCCGGGGGACAGGGGGCTCACCCCAGCATTTT.

The chain's CDR3 is CASSPTEPTGELFF. In nucleotides, the CDR3 is TGCGCCAGCAGCCCCACAGAACCCACCGGGGAGCTGTTTTTT. The rearrangement links TRBV5-1 to TRBJ2-2; D not certain. V lost 4 bases to trimming and J lost 4 bases, with 11 bases between them. Germline V CDR1 and CDR2: SGHRS, YFSETQ. CDR3 length: 14 amino acids.

This chain links TRBV19 with TRBJ1-3, with D maybe TRBD1 (5 bases). Deletions cut 6 bases from V and 1 base from J, with 7 bases between. Germline V lookup: CDR1 LNHDA, CDR2 SQIVND (reference sequence). CDR3 size: 13 residues. In DNA form, the CDR3 reads TGTGCCAGTAGGAGACAGTCTGGAAACACCATATATTTT. Its translation: CASRRQSGNTIYF.

This chain uses TRBV6-5 with TRBJ1-6, with D uncertain. The CDR3 is 15 residues long. Germline V gene sequence: CDR1 MNHEY, CDR2 SVGAGI. V lost 4 bases and J lost 5, with 12 bases in between. This CDR3 is CASSSPGWDNSPLHF. CDR3 nucleotide sequence: TGTGCCAGCAGTTCCCCGGGGTGGGATAATTCACCCCTCCACTTT.